Listed below are T cell receptor beta chains from one sample, sequenced in a study of blood T cell repertoires in COVID-19. The protocol was immunoSEQ multiplex PCR, while the TCRdb copy is restricted to in-frame clones and leaves out a portion. Among 150,000 to 200,000 clones listed, about 80% were seen once. Source material: peripheral blood. All receptors come from a human donor with acute or convalescent COVID-19. The donor label of this sample is uncertain. Each CDR3 is given with its conserved first and last residue. The D gene is left open where the match is weak. Size is omitted from some rows. Given values are once, few, many or a class for expanded clones.

J,length,D,size,V,CDR3,DNA
TRBJ2-3,17,TRBD2,.,TRBV3-1/TRBV3-2,CASSLQAASGVGDTQYF,TGTGCCAGCAGCCTTCAAGCGGCGAGCGGGGTGGGGGATACGCAGTATTTT
TRBJ2-7,16,.,few,TRBV7-2,CASSTQGGTALNEQYF,TGTGCCAGCAGCACTCAGGGCGGGACGGCCCTTAACGAGCAGTACTTC
TRBJ2-7,14,.,few,TRBV30,CAWSVSRGPYEQYF,TGTGCCTGGAGTGTGTCCAGGGGCCCCTACGAGCAGTACTTC
TRBJ2-1,11,.,.,TRBV20-1,CSAASPAGQFF,TGCAGTGCAGCCTCTCCGGCGGGGCAGTTCTTC
TRBJ2-7,15,.,.,TRBV7-4,CASSWRGQLSYEQYF,TGTGCCAGCAGCTGGCGGGGACAGCTCTCCTACGAGCAGTACTTC
TRBJ2-1,16,TRBD1,.,TRBV30,CAWSVPVGQGVYEQFF,TGTGCCTGGAGTGTACCAGTGGGACAGGGGGTCTATGAGCAGTTCTTC
TRBJ2-1,22,TRBD2,.,TRBV18,CASSPPSLLSDILAGGPREQFF,TGTGCCAGCTCACCACCGTCCCTTTTGTCAGACATACTAGCGGGGGGGCCGAGGGAGCAGTTCTTC
TRBJ1-4,12,.,.,TRBV3-1/TRBV3-2,CASSEGGEKLFF,TGTGCCAGCAGCGAGGGGGGGGAAAAACTGTTTTTT
TRBJ2-7,13,TRBD2,.,TRBV10-2,CASSESAGGEQYF,TGCGCCAGCAGTGAGTCGGCGGGAGGCGAGCAGTACTTC
TRBJ2-2,14,.,.,TRBV28,CATQERPRGGELFF,TGTGCCACCCAGGAGAGGCCCCGAGGGGGGGAGCTGTTTTTT
TRBJ2-3,13,.,few,TRBV7-7,CASSSQIRSTQYF,TGTGCTAGCAGCTCGCAGATACGGAGTACGCAGTATTTT
TRBJ2-5,14,.,.,TRBV4-2,CASSQDNGQETQYF,TGTGCCAGCAGCCAAGATAACGGGCAAGAGACCCAGTACTTC
TRBJ2-1,15,.,.,TRBV21-1,CASSWGGRGYNEQFF,TGTGCCAGCAGCTGGGGGGGCCGCGGCTACAATGAGCAGTTCTTC
TRBJ2-2,18,TRBD2,.,TRBV5-1,CASSFGLATLSNTGELFF,TGCGCCAGCAGCTTCGGACTAGCTACCCTTTCGAACACCGGGGAGCTGTTTTTT
TRBJ2-2,15,TRBD2,.,TRBV11-3,CASSSFGGETGELFF,TGTGCCAGCAGCTCCTTTGGGGGGGAAACCGGGGAGCTGTTTTTT
TRBJ1-5,13,.,few,TRBV18,CASSPPGGQPQHF,TGTGCCAGCTCACCACCGGGGGGGCAGCCCCAGCATTTT
TRBJ1-3,16,.,.,TRBV7-9,CASTFAGTTTGNTIYF,TGTGCCAGCACCTTCGCTGGGACAACGACTGGAAACACCATATATTTT
TRBJ1-2,14,.,.,TRBV29-1,CSVDGQTTYYGYTF,TGCAGCGTTGATGGACAGACCACGTACTATGGCTACACCTTC
TRBJ2-6,16,.,.,TRBV5-4,CASSSGGGSGANVLTF,TGTGCCAGCAGCTCGGGCGGAGGGTCTGGGGCCAACGTCCTGACTTTC
TRBJ2-7,13,.,.,TRBV5-5,CASSLGLFYEQYF,TGTGCCAGCAGCTTGGGACTTTTCTACGAGCAGTACTTC
TRBJ2-7,13,.,.,TRBV11-3,CASSRFGLSEQYF,TGTGCCAGCAGCCGATTCGGGTTGTCCGAGCAGTACTTC
TRBJ2-5,19,TRBD2,.,TRBV9,CASSPPYSGSALYQETQYF,TGTGCCAGCAGCCCCCCTTATAGCGGGAGTGCCCTATACCAAGAGACCCAGTACTTC
TRBJ1-5,16,TRBD1,.,TRBV19,CASSIGGTGGNQPQHF,TGTGCCAGTAGTATAGGCGGGACAGGGGGCAATCAGCCCCAGCATTTT
TRBJ2-7,11,TRBD1,.,TRBV20-1,CSASLGQGLYF,TGCAGTGCTAGTCTCGGACAGGGATTGTACTTC